This T cell receptor beta chain is from a study of T cell responses to AZD1222 COVID-19 vaccine. Looking at the study overall: Pooled in the analysis were second doses at about 4 or about 12 weeks.

After removal of 2 bases from V and 5 bases from J, the junction contained 9 bases not matched to a gene. Germline CDR1 LNHDA, CDR2 SQIVND (reference sequence). This CDR3 contains 17 residues. To note about this clone: Its specificity is not known.

Findings and caveats of the study: Baseline seropositives among AZD1222 recipients totaled only five to seven. Mostly white British, mostly female donors; authors suggested clonal diversity may be underestimated.

The repertoire was sequenced with immunoSEQ multiplex PCR; TCRdb's copy has only in-frame clones and lacks some. The sample includes over 100,000 clones, about 89% of them seen just once. This TCR derives from an adult in good health. The J gene is TRBJ2-3, the V gene TRBV19; 11 bases are a match to TRBD1. The sample consisted of peripheral blood, taken on day 0 of AZD1222 vaccination. The CDR3 loop is CASSILRTGGWGDTQYF. The DNA of the CDR3 is TGTGCCAGTAGTATACTCCGGACAGGGGGCTGGGGAGATACGCAGTATTTT.